One sample yielded the 24 T cell receptor beta chains listed below, sequenced in a study of shared clonotypes between healthy human individuals. Clones were read by immunoSEQ multiplex PCR, and TCRdb kept only the in-frame ones, dropping some. The sample shows 1 million to 1.3 million clones, more than 75% of them seen only once. The sequenced material came from memory CD4+ T cells from PBMCs. The subset denotes: CD45RA-negative fraction. These receptors originate from a man younger than 35 in good health. Some clones in this sample may be carry-over from other donors' samples.

The CDR3 DNA follows: TGTGCCAGCAGCTCGGGACTAGCGGGAGAGGAGCAGTTCTTC. It codes for CASSSGLAGEEQFF. V gene TRBV7-2 combines with J gene TRBJ2-1; TRBD2 matches at 14 bases. This CDR3 spans 14 amino acids. V lost 4 bases and J lost 10; bases outside the gene matches: 3. Germline-derived CDR1 and CDR2 are SGHTA and FQGNSA.

This rearrangement joins TRBV29-1 to TRBJ2-7; TRBD2 aligns across 7 bases. CDR3 length: 12 amino acids. The J segment lost 4 bases and the V segment lost 1 base, leaving 1 base of the junction unmatched. The germline V gene has CDR1 SQVTM and CDR2 ANQGSEA. CDR3 in DNA: TGCAGCGTTGAAGGGGAGGGTTACGAGCAGTACTTC. Protein sequence: CSVEGEGYEQYF.

The rearrangement links TRBV6-1 to TRBJ2-3, with D possibly TRBD1 on 5 matching bases. There are 14 residues in the CDR3. The germline V gene encodes CDR1 MNHNS and CDR2 SASEGT. V was pared by 0 bases and J by 6 bases, with 10 bases between. The CDR3 here is CASSEAQGRDTQYF. DNA for the CDR3: TGTGCCAGCAGTGAAGCGCAGGGCCGGGATACGCAGTATTTT.

This rearrangement joins TRBV6-5 to TRBJ1-5, with D perhaps TRBD1 (6 bases). The CDR3 is 14 residues long. Germline V lookup: CDR1 MNHEY, CDR2 SVGAGI. V was cut by 7 bases and J by 6 bases, with 16 bases left in between. The CDR3 loop is CASNINREGQPQHF. DNA of the CDR3: TGTGCCAGCAATATAAACAGGGAGGGTCAGCCCCAGCATTTT.

This chain connects TRBV18 to TRBJ1-3; 7 bases line up with TRBD1. Germline V gives CDR1 KGHSH, CDR2 LQKENI. The J segment lost 1 base and the V segment lost 4 bases, leaving 10 bases of the junction unmatched. This CDR3 is built from 17 residues. The CDR3 region has the DNA TGTGCCAGCTCACTACAGGCGAAGACAGGGTCTGGAAACACCATATATTTT. Protein: CASSLQAKTGSGNTIYF. The full variable domain, rest sourced from reference TRBV18 and TRBJ1-3, is NAGVMQNPRHLVRRRGQEARLRCSPMKGHSHVYWYRQLPEEGLKFMVYLQKENIIDESGMPKERFSAEFPKEGPSILRIQQVVRGDSAAYFCASSLQAKTGSGNTIYFGEGSWLTVV.

The V and J genes are TRBV7-8 and TRBJ1-1; D perhaps matches TRBD1 (6 bases). The CDR3 runs 16 residues. Per germline, CDR1 SGHVS and CDR2 FQNEAQ. With 2 bases removed from V and 0 bases from J, the gap between germline ends came to 13 bases. The CDR3 nucleotides are TGTGCCAGCAGCTTAAGAACAGGGTCCGTGAACACTGAAGCTTTCTTT. Amino acids: CASSLRTGSVNTEAFF.

The count of this clone is one. The chain carries TRBV5-4 and TRBJ1-1; perhaps TRBD1 as D (5 bases). Germline CDR1 and CDR2: SGHNT and YYREEE (reference sequence). V was cut by 1 base and J by 3 bases, with 13 bases left in between. The CDR3 loop spans 15 amino acids. CDR3 DNA sequence: TGTGCCAGCAGCTTGACAGGTTTCGGAGACACTGAAGCTTTCTTT. Amino acid sequence: CASSLTGFGDTEAFF.

On this clone itself: Other DNA variants within this sample encode the same CDR3. The V and J genes are TRBV7-9 and TRBJ2-3; 8 nucleotides agree with TRBD1. J lost 0 bases, V lost 4 bases, and 3 bases had no gene match. Per the germline V gene, CDR1 is SEHNR and CDR2 is FQNEAQ (reference sequence). The CDR3 has 15 residues. The CDR3 DNA follows: TGTGCCAGCAGCTCAGGACAGGGAAGCACAGATACGCAGTATTTT. Encoded protein: CASSSGQGSTDTQYF.

The CDR3 nucleotides read TGTGCCATCAGTGACACGGGGGGGAGCAATCAGCCCCAGCATTTT. The encoded protein is CAISDTGGSNQPQHF. The chain couples TRBV10-3 to TRBJ1-5; D might be TRBD1 (5 bases). Germline loops: CDR1 ENHRY, CDR2 SYGVKD. The CDR3 spans 15 residues. V lost 3 bases and J lost 1, with 10 bases in between.

The rearrangement joins TRBV11-2 to TRBJ2-1; D is unclear. The CDR3 runs to 15 residues. CDR1 and CDR2 from the germline V gene are SGHAT and FQNNGV. V dropped 4 bases and J dropped 7 bases, with 17 bases sitting between them. The CDR3 coding sequence is TGTGCCAGCAGCTCCCCCCTGGGCCCCGTTAATGAGCAGTTCTTC. It specifies CASSSPLGPVNEQFF.

This clone was detected only a few times. V and J are TRBV6-6 and TRBJ2-3; 7 nucleotides align to TRBD2. Germline CDR1 MNHNY, CDR2 SVGAGI (reference sequence). With 7 bases clipped from V and 3 bases from J, the junction kept 13 bases outside the gene matches. The CDR3 consists of 16 residues. The DNA of the CDR3 is TGTGCCAGCAACCCGGTGGGGGAGGGATCAACAGATACGCAGTATTTT. Its protein is CASNPVGEGSTDTQYF.

V usage is TRBV25-1 and J usage is TRBJ1-2; 10 nucleotides match TRBD1. The V gene end was trimmed by 7 bases and the J gene end by 8 bases; junction bases not matched to a gene: 10. The CDR3 runs 14 residues. Germline assignment: CDR1 MGHDK and CDR2 SYGVNS. The CDR3 DNA sequence: TGTGCCAGCAAGCTGGACAGGGGGGGGAGAGGCTACACCTTC. Translated: CASKLDRGGRGYTF.

A word on this clone: A read error may explain this, as a much larger clone is one base away. Other DNA sequences within the sample encode an identical CDR3. The chain recombines TRBV6-6 with TRBJ2-1; 8 bases align to TRBD2. The CDR3 has 15 amino acids. Germline V gene sequence: CDR1 MNHNY, CDR2 SVGAGI (reference sequence). Trimming at V came to 6 bases and at J to 13 bases, leaving 17 bases not matched to a gene. The DNA of the CDR3 is TGTGCCAGCAGGCCACTAGCGGCTCTTCGGGATGGACAGTTCTTC. It specifies CASRPLAALRDGQFF.

This chain joins TRBV2 and TRBJ2-1; possibly TRBD1 for D (7 bases). With 6 bases removed from V and 5 bases from J, the gap between germline ends came to 14 bases. The CDR3 totals 14 residues. Germline loops: CDR1 SNHLY, CDR2 FYNNEI. CDR3 DNA sequence: TGTGCCAGCAGGGCGGGACAGCGGGACAATGAGCAGTTCTTC. Amino acid sequence: CASRAGQRDNEQFF.

V gene TRBV28 combines with J gene TRBJ1-4; 7 bases are a match to TRBD1. The trim removed 7 bases at V and 0 bases at J, leaving 11 bases unmatched. This CDR3 has 17 amino acids. Germline V lookup: CDR1 MDHEN, CDR2 SYDVKM. CDR3 bases: TGTGCCAGCAATAGGGACAGCAATCATGCAACTAATGAAAAACTGTTTTTT. This translates into CASNRDSNHATNEKLFF.

For the CDR3, the DNA is TGTGCCAGCTCACGTGGGACTAGCGAGTACAATGAGCAGTTCTTC. It is translated as CASSRGTSEYNEQFF. The chain employs TRBV18 and TRBJ2-1, with 10 bases that match TRBD2. The CDR3 sequence is 15 residues long. With 4 bases clipped from V and 4 bases from J, the junction kept 4 bases outside the gene matches. Per germline, CDR1 KGHSH and CDR2 LQKENI.

The genes are TRBV6-1 and TRBJ1-4, with 7 bases identical to TRBD1. Germline-derived CDR1 and CDR2 are MNHNS and SASEGT. The V gene end was trimmed by 3 bases and the J gene end by 8 bases; junction bases not matched to a gene: 9. The CDR3 consists of 15 residues. This chain's CDR3 is CASSEHRDSSEKLFF. The CDR3 DNA reads TGTGCCAGCAGTGAGCACCGGGACAGCAGCGAAAAACTGTTTTTT.

This chain uses TRBV5-1 with TRBJ1-5; 8 positions agree with TRBD1. The junction had 6 bases not matched to a gene; V was cut back by 0 bases and J by 7 bases. Germline V CDR1 and CDR2: SGHRS, YFSETQ. The CDR3 runs 15 residues. The CDR3 sequence: CASSLAGGAYQPQHF. CDR3 nucleotide sequence: TGCGCCAGCAGCTTGGCAGGGGGCGCGTACCAGCCCCAGCATTTT.

This clone was seen once. The CDR3 nucleotides are TGTGCCTGGAGGAACAGGGCCAGCTCCTACGAGCAGTACTTC. Its protein is CAWRNRASSYEQYF. This chain uses TRBV30 with TRBJ2-7, with D perhaps TRBD1 (6 bases). CDR3 length: 14 amino acids. The V end was cut by 3 bases, the J end by 0 bases, with 12 bases between. Germline loops: CDR1 GTSNPN, CDR2 SVGIG (reference sequence).

The rearrangement joins TRBV15 to TRBJ1-2, with D possibly being TRBD1 (6 bases). Trimming removed 1 base at V and 7 bases at J, with 19 bases between. The CDR3 is 16 amino acids. Germline V gene data show CDR1 as LNHNV and CDR2 as YYDKDF (reference sequence). The CDR3 nucleotides are TGTGCCACCAGCAGAGGTTCGGACAGTAGATTTGCTGGCTACACCTTC. Its protein product is CATSRGSDSRFAGYTF.

V and J are TRBV7-3 and TRBJ2-5, with D possibly being TRBD2 (6 bases). The V end lost 5 bases, the J end lost 1 base, and 20 bases lay between the germline ends. Looked up from germline, CDR1 is SGHTA and CDR2 is FQGTGA. The CDR3 sequence is 17 residues long. The CDR3 sequence is CASSLSGGMLAQETQYF. The CDR3 nucleotides are TGTGCCAGCAGCCTAAGTGGCGGGATGTTAGCCCAAGAGACCCAGTACTTC.

This clone was counted only a few times. The J gene is TRBJ2-5, the V gene TRBV27; D not resolved. The germline V and J ends were trimmed by 8 bases and 4 bases, with 14 bases remaining between them. The CDR3 totals 13 residues. Germline CDR1 and CDR2: MNHEY and SMNVEV (reference sequence). The chain's CDR3 is CASGLRPGETQYF. The DNA for the CDR3 is TGTGCCAGCGGCCTTAGGCCCGGAGAGACCCAGTACTTC.

Comment on this clone: The limits of the CDR3 on the DNA are not certain, so only TCRdb's listed CDR3 is given. The chain carries TRBV19 and TRBJ2-2. Germline V gene data show CDR1 as LNHDA and CDR2 as SQIVND (reference sequence). Counting both end residues, the CDR3 totals 17 amino acids. CDR3 region: CASSIGSVRGHTGELFF.

The chain is built from TRBV9 and TRBJ2-1, with 13 bases that match TRBD2. Trimming at V came to 0 bases and at J to 7 bases, leaving 4 bases not matched to a gene. Germline CDR1 reads SGDLS; CDR2 reads YYNGEE. The CDR3 is 16 residues long. The CDR3 is CASSVALAGGVNEQFF. The CDR3 region has the DNA TGTGCCAGCAGCGTAGCACTAGCGGGAGGGGTGAATGAGCAGTTCTTC.